This T cell receptor beta chain comes out of a study of T cell changes during pregnancy in multiple sclerosis. With 5 bases clipped from V and 2 bases from J, the junction kept 9 bases outside the gene matches. This CDR3 has 15 amino acids. The germline V gene encodes CDR1 SGHAT and CDR2 FQNNGV. Method: immunoSEQ multiplex PCR; TCRdb's copy keeps in-frame clones and lacks some. The data hold under 65,000 clones, with around 90% observed a single time. The gene calls are TRBV11-2 and TRBJ2-7; 7 nucleotides align to TRBD1. The material sequenced was CD4+ T cells from peripheral blood mononuclear cells, taken after pregnancy. This TCR derives from a female donor in good health, enrolled as a control in a pregnancy study. The CDR3 DNA reads as TGTGCCAGCAGCCAGGGCCCCGGGACAGCCTACGAGCAGTACTTC. Protein product: CASSQGPGTAYEQYF.